The 9 T cell receptor beta chains given below trace back to one sample, sequenced in a study of control samples from healthy donors and cancer patients. Profiled with immunoSEQ multiplex PCR; TCRdb holds only in-frame clones, not every one. The sample has roughly 69,000 clones, 83% seen once. Sequencing was carried out using blood. Every receptor here comes from a man in his sixties in good health.

The V and J genes are TRBV7-8 and TRBJ2-5; 8 bases align to TRBD2. The CDR3 is made up of 18 amino acids. V dropped 0 bases and J dropped 5; count of bases not matched to a gene: 14. The V gene's germline CDR1 is SGHVS and CDR2 FQNEAQ. The DNA for the CDR3 is TGTGCCAGCAGCTTAGCCCGGGCTTGGAGCGGGAGAGGGGAGACCCAGTACTTC. Protein product: CASSLARAWSGRGETQYF.

The V and J genes are TRBV5-4 and TRBJ2-5, with 12 nucleotides matching TRBD1. The germline gives CDR1 SGHNT, CDR2 YYREEE (reference sequence). Trimming took 5 bases from V and 5 from J; bases not matched to a gene: 10. The CDR3 is made up of 16 amino acids. DNA of the CDR3: TGTGCCAGCAGTTCAGACCGGGACAGGGGGCGGGAGACCCAGTACTTC. Its protein product is CASSSDRDRGRETQYF. The full variable domain, its missing parts supplied by reference TRBV5-4 and TRBJ2-5, is ETGVTQSPTHLIKTRGQQVTLRCSSQSGHNTVSWYQQALGQGPQFIFQYYREEENGRGNFPPRFSGLQFPNYSSELNVNALELDDSALYLCASSSDRDRGRETQYFGPGTRLLVL.

The gene calls are TRBV6-6 and TRBJ2-7, with 7 bases identical to TRBD2. V lost 4 bases to trimming and J lost 7 bases; unmatched junction nucleotides: 10. The germline CDR1 and CDR2 sequences are MNHNY and SVGAGI (reference sequence). There are 14 residues in the CDR3. The CDR3 region is CASSWGTWGGEQYF. The CDR3 bases are TGTGCCAGCAGTTGGGGAACGTGGGGGGGTGAGCAGTACTTC.

The rearrangement uses TRBV5-4 and TRBJ2-1, with 12 bases identical to TRBD1. This CDR3 region has 16 residues. The junction had 9 bases not matched to a gene; V was cut back by 4 bases and J by 7 bases. Per germline, CDR1 SGHNT and CDR2 YYREEE (reference sequence). The CDR3 region is CASSLGAGQGANEQFF. DNA of the CDR3: TGTGCCAGCAGCCTGGGTGCGGGACAGGGGGCAAATGAGCAGTTCTTC.

The chain links TRBV29-1 to TRBJ1-2; D remains unclear. Germline values: CDR1 SQVTM, CDR2 ANQGSEA. This CDR3 comprises 17 residues. V was cut by 1 base and J by 0 bases, with 18 bases left in between. The CDR3 DNA follows: TGCAGCGTTGAAGGGCAGGACCGCGGGTTAGCTAACTATGGCTACACCTTC. Translation: CSVEGQDRGLANYGYTF.

This sequence joins TRBV13 and TRBJ2-7, with D possibly being TRBD2 (6 bases). This CDR3 is 14 amino acids long. The V and J ends lost 7 bases and 3 bases respectively, with 16 bases between them. The germline V gene encodes CDR1 PRHDT and CDR2 FYEKMQ (reference sequence). The CDR3 sequence: CASKLAGGIYEQYF. The CDR3 DNA reads as TGTGCCAGCAAACTAGCCGGAGGTATCTACGAGCAGTACTTC.

The chain employs TRBV30 and TRBJ1-2; 8 bases line up with TRBD1. The CDR3 is 14 residues long. V shed 2 bases and J 4 bases; nucleotides not matched to a gene: 6. Germline loops: CDR1 GTSNPN, CDR2 SVGIG (reference sequence). The CDR3 DNA follows: TGTGCCTGGAGTTCGGCAGGGGGCAGCTATGGCTACACCTTC. This translates into CAWSSAGGSYGYTF.

The chain joins TRBV27 to TRBJ2-1, with 7 bases identical to TRBD2. The junction had 9 bases not matched to a gene; V was cut back by 3 bases and J by 7 bases. There are 15 residues in the CDR3. CDR1 is MNHEY, CDR2 SMNVEV, per germline (reference sequence). As DNA, the CDR3 is TGTGCCAGCAGTTTGTGGGGCGGGAGCATGAATGAGCAGTTCTTC. Translated, it gives CASSLWGGSMNEQFF.

In its sample, this clone was seen a few times. The chain carries TRBV6-6 and TRBJ2-7; D uncertain. CDR1 is MNHNY, CDR2 SVGAGI, per germline (reference sequence). V was trimmed by 5 bases and J by 4 bases, leaving 9 bases between them. This CDR3 contains 12 residues. This CDR3 reads CASSPTGYEQYF. The CDR3 DNA follows: TGTGCCAGCAGTCCGACTGGATACGAGCAGTACTTC.